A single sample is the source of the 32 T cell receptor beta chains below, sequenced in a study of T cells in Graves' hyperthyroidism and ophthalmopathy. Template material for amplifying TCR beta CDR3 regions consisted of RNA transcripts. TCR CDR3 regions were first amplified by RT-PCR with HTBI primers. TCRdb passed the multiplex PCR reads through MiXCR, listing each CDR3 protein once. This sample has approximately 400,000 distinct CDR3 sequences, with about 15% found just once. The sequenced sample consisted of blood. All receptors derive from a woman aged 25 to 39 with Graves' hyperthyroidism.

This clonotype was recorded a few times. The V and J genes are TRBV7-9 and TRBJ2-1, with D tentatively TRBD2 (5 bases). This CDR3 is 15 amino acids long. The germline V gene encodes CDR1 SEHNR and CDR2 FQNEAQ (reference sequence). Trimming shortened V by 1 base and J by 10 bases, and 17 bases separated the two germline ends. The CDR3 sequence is CASSLVGGRFGEQFF. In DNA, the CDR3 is TGTGCCAGCAGCTTAGTCGGAGGTCGGTTTGGGGAGCAGTTCTTC.

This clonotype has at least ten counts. The DNA for the CDR3 is TGTGCCACCAGTGACCCGGCTAGCGGTATTGAGGATACGCAGTATTTT. Translation gives CATSDPASGIEDTQYF. The chain joins TRBV24-1 to TRBJ2-3; 7 nucleotides match TRBD2. In germline, CDR1 is KGHDR, CDR2 SFDVKD. V dropped 4 bases and J dropped 6; count of bases not matched to a gene: 12. The CDR3 is 16 residues long.

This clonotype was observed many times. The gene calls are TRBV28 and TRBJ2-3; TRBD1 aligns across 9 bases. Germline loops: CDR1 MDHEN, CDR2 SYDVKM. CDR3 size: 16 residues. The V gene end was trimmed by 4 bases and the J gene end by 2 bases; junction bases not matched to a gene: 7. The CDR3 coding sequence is TGTGCCAGCAGTTCACCGGGACAGGGAAACACAGATACGCAGTATTTT. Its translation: CASSSPGQGNTDTQYF.

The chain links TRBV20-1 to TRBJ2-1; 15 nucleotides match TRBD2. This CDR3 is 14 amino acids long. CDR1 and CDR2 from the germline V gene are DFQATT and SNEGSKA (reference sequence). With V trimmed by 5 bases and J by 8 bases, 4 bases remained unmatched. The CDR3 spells CSAGTSGRMHEQFF. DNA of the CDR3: TGCAGTGCTGGGACTAGCGGGAGGATGCATGAGCAGTTCTTC.

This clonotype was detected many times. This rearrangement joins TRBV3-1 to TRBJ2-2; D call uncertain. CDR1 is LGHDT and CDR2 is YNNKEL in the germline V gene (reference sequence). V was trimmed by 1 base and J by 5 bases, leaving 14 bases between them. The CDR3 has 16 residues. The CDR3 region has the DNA TGTGCCAGCAGCCAAGGTCCGGCTAGTAAAACCGGGGAGCTGTTTTTT. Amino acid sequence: CASSQGPASKTGELFF.

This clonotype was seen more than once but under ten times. The CDR3 DNA follows: TGTGCCACCAGAGCGACCGGGACTGCCTCGGAGACCCAGTACTTC. Its translation: CATRATGTASETQYF. The chain joins TRBV24-1 to TRBJ2-5; a possible D gene is TRBD2 (6 bases). From germline, CDR1 is KGHDR and CDR2 SFDVKD. This CDR3 spans 15 amino acids. Trimming took 7 bases from V and 5 from J, leaving 19 bases between them.

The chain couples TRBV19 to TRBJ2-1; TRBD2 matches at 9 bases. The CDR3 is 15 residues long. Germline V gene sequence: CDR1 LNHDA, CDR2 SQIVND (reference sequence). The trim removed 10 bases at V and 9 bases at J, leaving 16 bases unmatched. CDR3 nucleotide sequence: TGTGCCACCCGACCGGGGCTAGCGGGGCGCCGTGAGCAGTTCTTC. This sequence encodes CATRPGLAGRREQFF.

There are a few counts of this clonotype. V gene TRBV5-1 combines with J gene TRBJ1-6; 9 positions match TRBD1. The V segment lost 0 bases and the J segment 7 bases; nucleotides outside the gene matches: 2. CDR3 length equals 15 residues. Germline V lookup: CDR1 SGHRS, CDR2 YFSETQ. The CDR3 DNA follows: TGCGCCAGCAGCTTGGGGACAGGGGACAATTCACCCCTCCACTTT. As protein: CASSLGTGDNSPLHF.

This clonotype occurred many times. CDR3 bases: TGCAGCGCCCGAAGGGGGACCCCAAGCACAGATACGCAGTATTTT. Translated: CSARRGTPSTDTQYF. This chain joins TRBV29-1 and TRBJ2-3; tentatively, D is TRBD1 (6 bases). Germline lookup yields CDR1 SQVTM and CDR2 ANQGSEA. The CDR3 has 15 amino acids. V was pared by 7 bases and J by 0 bases, with 17 bases between.

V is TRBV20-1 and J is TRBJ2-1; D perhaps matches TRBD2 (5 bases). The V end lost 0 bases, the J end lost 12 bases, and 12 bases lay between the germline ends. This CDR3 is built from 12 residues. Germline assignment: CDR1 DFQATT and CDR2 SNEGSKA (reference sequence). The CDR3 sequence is CSARDEGSTQFF. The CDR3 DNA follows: TGCAGTGCTAGAGATGAGGGTAGCACGCAGTTCTTC.

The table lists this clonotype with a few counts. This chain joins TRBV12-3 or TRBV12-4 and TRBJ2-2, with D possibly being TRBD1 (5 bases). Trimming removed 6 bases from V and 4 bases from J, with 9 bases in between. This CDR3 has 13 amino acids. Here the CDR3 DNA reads TGTGCCAGCAGACCCCAGGGCACCGGGGAGCTGTTTTTT. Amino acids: CASRPQGTGELFF.

Here the CDR3 DNA reads TGTGCCAGCTGGACGGCCGGCGATGAGCAGTTCTTC. This codes for CASWTAGDEQFF. V and J are TRBV7-2 and TRBJ2-1; D unclear. This CDR3 contains 12 residues. Trimming pared 8 bases from V and 8 bases from J, leaving 13 bases between. Germline loops: CDR1 SGHTA, CDR2 FQGNSA.

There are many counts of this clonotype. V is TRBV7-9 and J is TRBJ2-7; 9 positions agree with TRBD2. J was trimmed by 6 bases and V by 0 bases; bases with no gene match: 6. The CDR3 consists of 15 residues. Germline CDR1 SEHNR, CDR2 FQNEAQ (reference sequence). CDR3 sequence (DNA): TGTGCCAGCAGCTTAGCGGGAAGCGGGAGGCTCGAGCAGTACTTC. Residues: CASSLAGSGRLEQYF.

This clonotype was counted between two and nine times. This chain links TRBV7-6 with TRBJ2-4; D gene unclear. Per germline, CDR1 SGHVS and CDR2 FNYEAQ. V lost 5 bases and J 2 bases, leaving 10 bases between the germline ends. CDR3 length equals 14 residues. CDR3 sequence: CASSPVSSKNIQYF. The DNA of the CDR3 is TGTGCCAGCAGCCCGGTATCCTCCAAAAACATTCAGTACTTC.

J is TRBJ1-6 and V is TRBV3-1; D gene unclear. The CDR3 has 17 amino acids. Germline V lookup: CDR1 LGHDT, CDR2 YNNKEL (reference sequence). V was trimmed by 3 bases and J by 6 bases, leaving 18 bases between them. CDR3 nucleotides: TGTGCCAGCAGCCACCCGGCGGGCAGTTTTTTTAATTCACCCCTCCACTTT. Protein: CASSHPAGSFFNSPLHF.

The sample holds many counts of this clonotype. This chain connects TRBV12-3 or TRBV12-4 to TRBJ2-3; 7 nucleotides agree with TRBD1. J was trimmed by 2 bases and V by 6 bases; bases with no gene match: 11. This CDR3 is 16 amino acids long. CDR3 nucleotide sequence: TGTGCCAGCAGACCCCCTCTGACAGGGATCACAGATACGCAGTATTTT. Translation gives CASRPPLTGITDTQYF.

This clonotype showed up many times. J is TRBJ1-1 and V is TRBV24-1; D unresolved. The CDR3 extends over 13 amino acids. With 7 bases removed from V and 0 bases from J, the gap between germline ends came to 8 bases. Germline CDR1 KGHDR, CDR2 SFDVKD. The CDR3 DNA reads TGTGCCACCAGAGGGTCCCTGAACACTGAAGCTTTCTTT. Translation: CATRGSLNTEAFF.

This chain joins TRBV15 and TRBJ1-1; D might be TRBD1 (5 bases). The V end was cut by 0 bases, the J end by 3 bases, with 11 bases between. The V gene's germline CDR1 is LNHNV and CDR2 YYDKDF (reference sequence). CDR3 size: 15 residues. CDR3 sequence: CATSRDYGQDTEAFF. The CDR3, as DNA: TGTGCCACCAGCAGAGATTACGGACAAGACACTGAAGCTTTCTTT.

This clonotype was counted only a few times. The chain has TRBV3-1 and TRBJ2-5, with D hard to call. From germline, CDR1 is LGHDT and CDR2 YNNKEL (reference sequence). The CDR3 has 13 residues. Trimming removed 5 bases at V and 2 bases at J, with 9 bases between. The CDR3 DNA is TGTGCCAGCAGCGAACAGTTACAAGAGACCCAGTACTTC. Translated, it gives CASSEQLQETQYF.

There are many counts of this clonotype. The CDR3 DNA reads as TGTGCCAGCAGCCACTCTACAGGGAACAAAAACTATGGCTACACCTTC. It encodes CASSHSTGNKNYGYTF. The chain couples TRBV11-2 to TRBJ1-2, with D perhaps matching TRBD1 (6 bases). The CDR3 length is 16 residues. V was clipped by 5 bases and J by 2 bases, with 18 bases between them. Looked up from germline, CDR1 is SGHAT and CDR2 is FQNNGV. The full variable domain, rest sourced from reference TRBV11-2 and TRBJ1-2, is EAGVAQSPRYKIIEKRQSVAFWCNPISGHATLYWYQQILGQGPKLLIQFQNNGVVDDSQLPKDRFSAERLKGVDSTLKIQPAKLEDSAVYLCASSHSTGNKNYGYTFGSGTRLTVV.

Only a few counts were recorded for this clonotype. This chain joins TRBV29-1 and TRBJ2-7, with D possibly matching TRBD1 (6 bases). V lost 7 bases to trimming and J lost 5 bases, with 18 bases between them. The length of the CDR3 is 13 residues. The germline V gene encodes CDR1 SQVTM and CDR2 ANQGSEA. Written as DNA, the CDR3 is TGCAGCGGACTTACAGGGATCCGGAACGAGCAGTACTTC. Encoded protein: CSGLTGIRNEQYF.

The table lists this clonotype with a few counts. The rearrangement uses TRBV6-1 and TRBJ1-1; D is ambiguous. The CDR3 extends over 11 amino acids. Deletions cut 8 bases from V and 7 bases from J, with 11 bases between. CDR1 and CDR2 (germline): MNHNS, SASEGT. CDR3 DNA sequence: TGTGCCAGCCGAACACAACTTGAAGCTTTCTTT. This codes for CASRTQLEAFF.

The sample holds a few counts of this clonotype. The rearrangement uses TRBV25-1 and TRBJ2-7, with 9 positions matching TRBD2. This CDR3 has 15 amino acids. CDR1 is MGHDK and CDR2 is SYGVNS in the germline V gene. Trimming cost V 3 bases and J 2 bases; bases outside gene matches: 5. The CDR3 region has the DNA TGTGCCAGCAGTGATTCCGCGGGAGGGACCTACGAGCAGTACTTC. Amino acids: CASSDSAGGTYEQYF.

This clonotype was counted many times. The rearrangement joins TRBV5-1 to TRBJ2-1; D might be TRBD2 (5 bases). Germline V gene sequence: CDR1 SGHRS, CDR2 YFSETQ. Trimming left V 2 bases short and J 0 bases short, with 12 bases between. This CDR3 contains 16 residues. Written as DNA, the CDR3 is TGCGCCAGCAGCTTCGGGCGAGGGAGCTCCTACAATGAGCAGTTCTTC. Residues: CASSFGRGSSYNEQFF. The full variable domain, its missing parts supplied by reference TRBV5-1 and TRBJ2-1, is KAGVTQTPRYLIKTRGQQVTLSCSPISGHRSVSWYQQTPGQGLQFLFEYFSETQRNKGNFPGRFSGRQFSNSRSEMNVSTLELGDSALYLCASSFGRGSSYNEQFFGPGTRLTVL.

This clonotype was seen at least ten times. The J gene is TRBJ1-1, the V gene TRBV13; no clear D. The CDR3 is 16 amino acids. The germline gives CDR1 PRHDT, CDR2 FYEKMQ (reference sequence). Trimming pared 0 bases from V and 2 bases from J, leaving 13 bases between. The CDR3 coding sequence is TGTGCCAGCAGCTTAGGGGAACTCGGGATAAACACTGAAGCTTTCTTT. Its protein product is CASSLGELGINTEAFF.

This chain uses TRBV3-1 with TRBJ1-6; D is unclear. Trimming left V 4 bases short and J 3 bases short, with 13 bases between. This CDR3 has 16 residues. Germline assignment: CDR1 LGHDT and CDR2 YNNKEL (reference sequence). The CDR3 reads CASSLRGWYYNSPLHF. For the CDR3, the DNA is TGTGCCAGCAGCCTTCGCGGGTGGTACTATAATTCACCCCTCCACTTT.

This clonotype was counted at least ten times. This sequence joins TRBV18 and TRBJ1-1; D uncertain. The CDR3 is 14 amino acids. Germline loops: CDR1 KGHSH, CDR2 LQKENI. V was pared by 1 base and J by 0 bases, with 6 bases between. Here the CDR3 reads CASSPQPMNTEAFF. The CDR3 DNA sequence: TGTGCCAGCTCACCACAGCCTATGAACACTGAAGCTTTCTTT.

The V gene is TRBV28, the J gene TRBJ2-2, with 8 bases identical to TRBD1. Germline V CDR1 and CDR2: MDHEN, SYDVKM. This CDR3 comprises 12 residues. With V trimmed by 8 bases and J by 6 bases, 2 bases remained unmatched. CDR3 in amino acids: CASLQGAGELFF. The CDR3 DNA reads TGTGCCAGCCTACAGGGGGCCGGGGAGCTGTTTTTT.

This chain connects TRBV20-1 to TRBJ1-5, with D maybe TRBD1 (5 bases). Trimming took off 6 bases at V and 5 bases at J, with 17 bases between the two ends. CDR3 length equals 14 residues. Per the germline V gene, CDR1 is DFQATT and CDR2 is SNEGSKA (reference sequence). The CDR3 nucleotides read TGCAGTGCAGCAAGCGGGGACTTTGATCAGCCCCAGCATTTT. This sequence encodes CSAASGDFDQPQHF.

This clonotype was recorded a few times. In nucleotides, the CDR3 is TGTGCCAGCAGTTACGAGGCCTATGGCTACACCTTC. Protein: CASSYEAYGYTF. The gene calls are TRBV6-2 or TRBV6-3 and TRBJ1-2; unclear D gene. There are 12 residues in the CDR3. Trimming pared 2 bases from V and 4 bases from J, leaving 5 bases between. Germline V gives CDR1 MNHEY, CDR2 SVGEGT.

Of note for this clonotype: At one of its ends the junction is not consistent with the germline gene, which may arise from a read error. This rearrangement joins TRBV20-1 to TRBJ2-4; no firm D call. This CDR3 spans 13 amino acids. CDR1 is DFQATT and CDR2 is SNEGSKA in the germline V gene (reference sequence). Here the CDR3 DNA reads TGCAGTGTTAGATCCGGGCCGAAAAACATTCAGTACTTC. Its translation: CSVRSGPKNIQYF.

CDR3 in amino acids: CSAPIPPGRGVAGNGELFF. The CDR3 DNA reads as TGCAGTGCTCCAATTCCCCCCGGCAGGGGGGTAGCGGGTAACGGGGAGCTGTTTTTT. J is TRBJ2-2 and V is TRBV20-1; D may correspond to TRBD1 or TRBD2 (7 bases each). V was cut by 5 bases and J by 7 bases, with 32 bases left in between. CDR1 DFQATT and CDR2 SNEGSKA come from the germline V gene (reference sequence). CDR3 size: 19 residues.